Relative to its sample, the clone carrying this T cell receptor (beta chain) is medium-sized. The data belong to a study of tumour-infiltrating T cells in Burkitt lymphoma. The overall study: Survival, overall and progression-free, tracked with productive clonality.

Assay: immunoSEQ multiplex PCR; the TCRdb copy retains only in-frame clones and omits some. The sample includes 14,000 or so clones, about 31% seen only once; the top ten take about 6.2%. CDR3 size: 17 residues. The germline V gene has CDR1 MNHEY and CDR2 SMNVEV (reference sequence). Losses at the gene ends were 4 bases for V and 5 bases for J; bases not matched to a gene: 9. The specimen sequenced was tumor tissue. This sequence originates from a human donor with diffuse large B-cell lymphoma. The chain is built from TRBV27 and TRBJ2-1, with 12 bases identical to TRBD2. CDR3 sequence reads: CASSSGTSGRYDNEQFF. The CDR3 nucleotides are TGTGCCAGCAGTTCGGGCACTAGCGGGAGGTACGACAATGAGCAGTTCTTC.